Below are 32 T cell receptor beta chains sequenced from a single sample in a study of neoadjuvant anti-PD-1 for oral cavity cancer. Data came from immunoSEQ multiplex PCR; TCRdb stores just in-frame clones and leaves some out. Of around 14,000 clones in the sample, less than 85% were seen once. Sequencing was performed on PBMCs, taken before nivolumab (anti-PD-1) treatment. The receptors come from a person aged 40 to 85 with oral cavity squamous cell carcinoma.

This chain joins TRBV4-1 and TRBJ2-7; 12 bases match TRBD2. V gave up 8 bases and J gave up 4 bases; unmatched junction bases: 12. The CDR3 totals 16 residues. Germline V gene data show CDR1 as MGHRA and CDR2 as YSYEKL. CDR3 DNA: TGCGCCAGCTCACTAGCGGGGGGTCGAAGCCCTTACGAGCAGTACTTC. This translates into CASSLAGGRSPYEQYF.

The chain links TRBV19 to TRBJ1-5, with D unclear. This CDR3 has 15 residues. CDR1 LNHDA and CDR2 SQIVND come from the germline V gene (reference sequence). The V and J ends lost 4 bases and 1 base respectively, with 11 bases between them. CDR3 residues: CASSTVRKSNQPQHF. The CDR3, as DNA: TGTGCCAGTAGTACTGTCAGGAAGAGCAATCAGCCCCAGCATTTT.

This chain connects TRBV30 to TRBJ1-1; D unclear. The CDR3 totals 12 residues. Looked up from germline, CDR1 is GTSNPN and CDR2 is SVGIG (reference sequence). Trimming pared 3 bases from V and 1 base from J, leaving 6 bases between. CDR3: CAWSPRNTEAFF. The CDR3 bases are TGTGCCTGGAGCCCAAGGAACACTGAAGCTTTCTTT.

CDR3 nucleotides: TGTGCCAGCAGCTGGCTAGAGACCCAGTACTTC. Its protein is CASSWLETQYF. This sequence joins TRBV7-2 and TRBJ2-5; no clear D. Trimming pared 4 bases from V and 4 bases from J, leaving 4 bases between. Germline V gene data show CDR1 as SGHTA and CDR2 as FQGNSA. This CDR3 has 11 amino acids.

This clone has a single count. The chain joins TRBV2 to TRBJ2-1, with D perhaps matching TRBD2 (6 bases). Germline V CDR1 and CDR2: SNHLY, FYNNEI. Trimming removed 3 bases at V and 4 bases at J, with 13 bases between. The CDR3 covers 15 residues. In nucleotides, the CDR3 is TGTGCCAGCAGTGAGATTGCGGGGCCTTACAATGAGCAGTTCTTC. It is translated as CASSEIAGPYNEQFF.

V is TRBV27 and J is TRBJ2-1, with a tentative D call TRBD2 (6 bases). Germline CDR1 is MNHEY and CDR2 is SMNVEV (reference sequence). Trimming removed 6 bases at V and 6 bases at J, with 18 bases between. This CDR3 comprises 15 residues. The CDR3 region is CASSWAGLMGNEQFF. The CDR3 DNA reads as TGTGCCAGCAGCTGGGCGGGGTTAATGGGCAATGAGCAGTTCTTC.

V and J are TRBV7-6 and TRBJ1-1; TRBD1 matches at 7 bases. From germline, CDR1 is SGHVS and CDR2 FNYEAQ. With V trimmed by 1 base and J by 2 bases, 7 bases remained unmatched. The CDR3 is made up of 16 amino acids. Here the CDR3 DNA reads TGTGCCAGCAGCTTAGGCAGGGGGAGATTTAACACTGAAGCTTTCTTT. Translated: CASSLGRGRFNTEAFF.

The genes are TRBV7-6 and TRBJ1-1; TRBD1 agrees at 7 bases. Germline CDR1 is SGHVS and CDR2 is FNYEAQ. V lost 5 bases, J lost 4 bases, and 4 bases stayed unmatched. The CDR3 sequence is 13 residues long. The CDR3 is CASSLDRATEAFF. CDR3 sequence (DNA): TGTGCCAGCAGCCTCGACAGGGCCACTGAAGCTTTCTTT.

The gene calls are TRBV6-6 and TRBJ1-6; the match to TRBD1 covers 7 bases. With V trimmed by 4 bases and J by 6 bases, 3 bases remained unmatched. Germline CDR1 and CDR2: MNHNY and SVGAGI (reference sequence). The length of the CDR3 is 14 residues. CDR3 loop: CASSSGTANSPLHF. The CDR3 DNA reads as TGTGCCAGCAGTTCCGGGACAGCTAATTCACCCCTCCACTTT.

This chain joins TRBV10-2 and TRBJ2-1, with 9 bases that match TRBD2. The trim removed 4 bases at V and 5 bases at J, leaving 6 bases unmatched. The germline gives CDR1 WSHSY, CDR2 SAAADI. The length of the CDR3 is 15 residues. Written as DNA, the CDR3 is TGCGCCAGCAGTGTAAACAGACTAGCGGACAATGAGCAGTTCTTC. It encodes CASSVNRLADNEQFF.

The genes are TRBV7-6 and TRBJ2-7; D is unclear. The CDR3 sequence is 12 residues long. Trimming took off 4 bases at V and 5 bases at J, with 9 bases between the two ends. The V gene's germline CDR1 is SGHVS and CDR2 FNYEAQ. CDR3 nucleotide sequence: TGTGCCAGCAGCTCCTTGGGTAACGAGCAGTACTTC. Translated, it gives CASSSLGNEQYF.

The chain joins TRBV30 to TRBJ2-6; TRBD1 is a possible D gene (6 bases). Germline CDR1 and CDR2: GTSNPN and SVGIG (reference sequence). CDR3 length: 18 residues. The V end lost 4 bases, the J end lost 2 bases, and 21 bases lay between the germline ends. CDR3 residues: CAWMAVWGRGAGANVLTF. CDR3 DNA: TGTGCCTGGATGGCGGTTTGGGGGCGTGGAGCTGGGGCCAACGTCCTGACTTTC. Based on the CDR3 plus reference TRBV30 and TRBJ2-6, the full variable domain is SQTIHQWPATLVQPVGSPLSLECTVEGTSNPNLYWYRQAAGRGLQLLFYSVGIGQISSEVPQNLSASRPQDRQFILSSKKLLLSDSGFYLCAWMAVWGRGAGANVLTFGAGSRLTVL.

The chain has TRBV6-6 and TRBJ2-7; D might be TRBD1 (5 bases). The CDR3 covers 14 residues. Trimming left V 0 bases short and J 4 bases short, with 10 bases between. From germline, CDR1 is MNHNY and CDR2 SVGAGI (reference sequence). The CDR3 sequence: CASSYSFPGYEQYF. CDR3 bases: TGTGCCAGCAGTTACTCTTTCCCAGGGTACGAGCAGTACTTC.

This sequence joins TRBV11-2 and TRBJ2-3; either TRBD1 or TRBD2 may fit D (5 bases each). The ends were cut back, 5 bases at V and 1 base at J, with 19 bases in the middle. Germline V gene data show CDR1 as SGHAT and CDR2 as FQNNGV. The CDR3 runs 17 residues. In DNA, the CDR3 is TGTGCCAGCAGCCCAAGACTCGGGGCCCAAGGCACAGATACGCAGTATTTT. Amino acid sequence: CASSPRLGAQGTDTQYF.

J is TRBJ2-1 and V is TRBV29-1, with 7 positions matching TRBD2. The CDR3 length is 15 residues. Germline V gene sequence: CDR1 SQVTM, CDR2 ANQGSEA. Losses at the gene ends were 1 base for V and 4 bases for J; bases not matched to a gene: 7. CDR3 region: CSVEGFGTIYNEQFF. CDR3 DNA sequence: TGCAGCGTTGAAGGTTTTGGGACTATATACAATGAGCAGTTCTTC.

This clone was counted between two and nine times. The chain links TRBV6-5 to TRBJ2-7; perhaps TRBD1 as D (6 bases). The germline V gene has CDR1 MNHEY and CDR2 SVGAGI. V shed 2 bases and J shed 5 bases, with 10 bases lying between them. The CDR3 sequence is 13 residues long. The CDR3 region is CASSYTGTNEQYF. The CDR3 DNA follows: TGTGCCAGCAGTTACACCGGGACAAACGAGCAGTACTTC.

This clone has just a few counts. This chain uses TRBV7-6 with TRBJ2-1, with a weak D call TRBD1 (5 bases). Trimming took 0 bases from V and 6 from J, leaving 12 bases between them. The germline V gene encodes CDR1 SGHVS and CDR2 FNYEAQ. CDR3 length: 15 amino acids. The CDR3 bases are TGTGCCAGCAGCTTAGCGGGGCAGCTAGGCAATGAGCAGTTCTTC. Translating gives CASSLAGQLGNEQFF.

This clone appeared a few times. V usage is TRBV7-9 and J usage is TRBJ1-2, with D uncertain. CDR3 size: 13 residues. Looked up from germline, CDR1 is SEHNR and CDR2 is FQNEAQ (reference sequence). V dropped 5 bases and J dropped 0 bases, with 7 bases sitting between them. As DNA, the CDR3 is TGTGCCAGCAGCCATACAGCTAACTATGGCTACACCTTC. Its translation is CASSHTANYGYTF.

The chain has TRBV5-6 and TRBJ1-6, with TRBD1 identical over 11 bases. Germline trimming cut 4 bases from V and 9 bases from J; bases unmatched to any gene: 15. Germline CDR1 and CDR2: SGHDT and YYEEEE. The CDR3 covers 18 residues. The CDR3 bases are TGTGCCAGCAGCCCACCCCCGAGTCGGACAGGGGGCACTTCACCCCTCCACTTT. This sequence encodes CASSPPPSRTGGTSPLHF.

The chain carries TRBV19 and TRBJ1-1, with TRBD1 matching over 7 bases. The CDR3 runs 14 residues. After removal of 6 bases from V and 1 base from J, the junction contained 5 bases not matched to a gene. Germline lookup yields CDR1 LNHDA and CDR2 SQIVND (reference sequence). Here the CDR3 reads CASSPTGRNTEAFF. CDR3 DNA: TGTGCCAGTAGCCCGACAGGGAGGAACACTGAAGCTTTCTTT.

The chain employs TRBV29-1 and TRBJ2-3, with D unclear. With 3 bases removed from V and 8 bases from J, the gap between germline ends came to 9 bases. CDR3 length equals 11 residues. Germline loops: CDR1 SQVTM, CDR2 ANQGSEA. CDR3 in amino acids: CSVDVLATQYF. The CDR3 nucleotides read TGCAGCGTTGACGTCCTGGCTACGCAGTATTTT.

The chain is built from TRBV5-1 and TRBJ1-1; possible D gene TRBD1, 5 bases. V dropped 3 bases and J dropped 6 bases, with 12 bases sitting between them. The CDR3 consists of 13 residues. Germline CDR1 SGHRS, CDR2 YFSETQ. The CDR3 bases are TGCGCCAGCAGCTGGATTGGGGGAGCTGAAGCTTTCTTT. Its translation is CASSWIGGAEAFF.

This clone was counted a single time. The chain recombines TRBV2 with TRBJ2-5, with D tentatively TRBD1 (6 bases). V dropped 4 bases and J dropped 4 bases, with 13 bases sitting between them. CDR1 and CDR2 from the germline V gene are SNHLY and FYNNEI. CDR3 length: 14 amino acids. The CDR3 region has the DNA TGTGCCAGCAGTGTTCGGACAGCAGGAGAGACCCAGTACTTC. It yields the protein CASSVRTAGETQYF.

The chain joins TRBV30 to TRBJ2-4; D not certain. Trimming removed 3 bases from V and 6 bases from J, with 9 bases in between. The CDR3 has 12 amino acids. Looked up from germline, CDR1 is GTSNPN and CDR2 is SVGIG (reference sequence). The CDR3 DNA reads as TGTGCCTGGAGCACAGTCCCAAACATTCAGTACTTC. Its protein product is CAWSTVPNIQYF.

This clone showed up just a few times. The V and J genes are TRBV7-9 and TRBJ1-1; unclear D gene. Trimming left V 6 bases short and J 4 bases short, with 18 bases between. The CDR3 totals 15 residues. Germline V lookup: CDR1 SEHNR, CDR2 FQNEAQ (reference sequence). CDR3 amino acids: CASRRPEGFITEAFF. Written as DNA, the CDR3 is TGTGCCAGCAGGCGACCTGAAGGCTTTATCACTGAAGCTTTCTTT. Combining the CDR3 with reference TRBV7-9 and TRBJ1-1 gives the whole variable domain DTGVSQNPRHKITKRGQNVTFRCDPISEHNRLYWYRQTLGQGPEFLTYFQNEAQLEKSRLLSDRFSAERPKGSFSTLEIQRTEQGDSAMYLCASRRPEGFITEAFFGQGTRLTVV.

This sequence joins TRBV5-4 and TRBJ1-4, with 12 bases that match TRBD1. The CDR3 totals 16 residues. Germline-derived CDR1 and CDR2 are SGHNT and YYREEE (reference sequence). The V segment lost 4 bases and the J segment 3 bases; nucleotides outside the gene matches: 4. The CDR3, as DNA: TGTGCCAGCAGCAGGGACAGGGGGCACTCTAATGAAAAACTGTTTTTT. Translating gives CASSRDRGHSNEKLFF.

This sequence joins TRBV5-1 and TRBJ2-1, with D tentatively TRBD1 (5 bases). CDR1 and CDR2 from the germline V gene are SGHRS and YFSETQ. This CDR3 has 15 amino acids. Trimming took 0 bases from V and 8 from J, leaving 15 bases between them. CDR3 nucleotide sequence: TGCGCCAGCAGCTTGGCAGTCCCCAGGGCCGATGAGCAGTTCTTC. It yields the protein CASSLAVPRADEQFF. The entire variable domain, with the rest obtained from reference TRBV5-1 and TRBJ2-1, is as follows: KAGVTQTPRYLIKTRGQQVTLSCSPISGHRSVSWYQQTPGQGLQFLFEYFSETQRNKGNFPGRFSGRQFSNSRSEMNVSTLELGDSALYLCASSLAVPRADEQFFGPGTRLTVL.

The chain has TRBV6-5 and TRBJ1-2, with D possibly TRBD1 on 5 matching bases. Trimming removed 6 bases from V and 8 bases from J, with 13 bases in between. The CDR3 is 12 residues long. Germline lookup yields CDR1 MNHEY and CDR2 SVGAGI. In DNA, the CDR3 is TGTGCCAGCAGCTCAGGGAGCCGGGGCTACACCTTC. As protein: CASSSGSRGYTF.

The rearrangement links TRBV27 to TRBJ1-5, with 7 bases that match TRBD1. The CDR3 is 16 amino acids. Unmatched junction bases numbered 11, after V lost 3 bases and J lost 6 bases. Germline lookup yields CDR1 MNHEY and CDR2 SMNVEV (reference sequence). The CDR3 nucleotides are TGTGCCAGCAGTTTGTTAGGGGGCGGCTTCGGTCAGCCCCAGCATTTT. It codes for CASSLLGGGFGQPQHF.

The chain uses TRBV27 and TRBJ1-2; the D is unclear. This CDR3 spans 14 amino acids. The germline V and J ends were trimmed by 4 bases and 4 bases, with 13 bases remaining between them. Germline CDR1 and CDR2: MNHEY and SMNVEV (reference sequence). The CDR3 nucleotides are TGTGCCAGCAGTTCGAGGGAATCCATCTATGGCTACACCTTC. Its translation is CASSSRESIYGYTF.

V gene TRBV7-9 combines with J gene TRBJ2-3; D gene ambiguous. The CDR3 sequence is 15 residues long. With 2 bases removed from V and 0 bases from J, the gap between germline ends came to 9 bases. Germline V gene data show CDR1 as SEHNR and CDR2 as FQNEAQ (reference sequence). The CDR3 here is CASSLLQSSTDTQYF. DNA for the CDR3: TGTGCCAGCAGCTTACTCCAAAGCAGCACAGATACGCAGTATTTT. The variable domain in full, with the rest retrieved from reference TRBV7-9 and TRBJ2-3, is DTGVSQNPRHKITKRGQNVTFRCDPISEHNRLYWYRQTLGQGPEFLTYFQNEAQLEKSRLLSDRFSAERPKGSFSTLEIQRTEQGDSAMYLCASSLLQSSTDTQYFGPGTRLTVL.

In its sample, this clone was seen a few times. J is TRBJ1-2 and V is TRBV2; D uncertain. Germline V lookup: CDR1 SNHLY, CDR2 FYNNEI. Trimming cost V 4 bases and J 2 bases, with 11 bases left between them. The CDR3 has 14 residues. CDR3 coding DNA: TGTGCCAGCAGTGTACGGAGAGACAACTATGGCTACACCTTC. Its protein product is CASSVRRDNYGYTF. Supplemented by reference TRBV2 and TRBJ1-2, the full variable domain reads EPEVTQTPSHQVTQMGQEVILRCVPISNHLYFYWYRQILGQKVEFLVSFYNNEISEKSEIFDDQFSVERPDGSNFTLKIRSTKLEDSAMYFCASSVRRDNYGYTFGSGTRLTVV.